This TCR beta chain was observed in a study of cytomegalovirus exposure and HLA in healthy donors. Study conclusions and caveats: There were a few CMV-associated chains whose specificity for CMV antigens was confirmed in vitro. Associated with cytomegalovirus, according to the listing, were fewer than 200 TCR beta chains. Among TCR sequences, most were rare, though some public TCRs appeared in many donors.

Worth noting for this clone: What it binds is not known.

Germline CDR1 SGHAT, CDR2 FQNNGV. The CDR3 is 15 residues long. V was clipped by 8 bases and J by 7 bases; unmatched bases: 11. Repertoires were generated with immunoSEQ multiplex PCR, while TCRdb's copy carries only in-frame clones and drops some. The table shows over 120,000 clones, with roughly 93% occurring only once. The donors were members of the approximately 130-subject validation cohort (separate from the approximately 730-subject first cohort). The TCR sequence derives from a man younger than 30 in good health and CMV-seropositive. The chain carries TRBV11-2 and TRBJ2-1; the match to TRBD2 covers 10 bases. Sequenced: PBMCs. Here the CDR3 DNA reads TGTGCCAGCCTCCCTCAACTAGCGGGACCTAATGAGCAGTTCTTC. Translated, it gives CASLPQLAGPNEQFF.